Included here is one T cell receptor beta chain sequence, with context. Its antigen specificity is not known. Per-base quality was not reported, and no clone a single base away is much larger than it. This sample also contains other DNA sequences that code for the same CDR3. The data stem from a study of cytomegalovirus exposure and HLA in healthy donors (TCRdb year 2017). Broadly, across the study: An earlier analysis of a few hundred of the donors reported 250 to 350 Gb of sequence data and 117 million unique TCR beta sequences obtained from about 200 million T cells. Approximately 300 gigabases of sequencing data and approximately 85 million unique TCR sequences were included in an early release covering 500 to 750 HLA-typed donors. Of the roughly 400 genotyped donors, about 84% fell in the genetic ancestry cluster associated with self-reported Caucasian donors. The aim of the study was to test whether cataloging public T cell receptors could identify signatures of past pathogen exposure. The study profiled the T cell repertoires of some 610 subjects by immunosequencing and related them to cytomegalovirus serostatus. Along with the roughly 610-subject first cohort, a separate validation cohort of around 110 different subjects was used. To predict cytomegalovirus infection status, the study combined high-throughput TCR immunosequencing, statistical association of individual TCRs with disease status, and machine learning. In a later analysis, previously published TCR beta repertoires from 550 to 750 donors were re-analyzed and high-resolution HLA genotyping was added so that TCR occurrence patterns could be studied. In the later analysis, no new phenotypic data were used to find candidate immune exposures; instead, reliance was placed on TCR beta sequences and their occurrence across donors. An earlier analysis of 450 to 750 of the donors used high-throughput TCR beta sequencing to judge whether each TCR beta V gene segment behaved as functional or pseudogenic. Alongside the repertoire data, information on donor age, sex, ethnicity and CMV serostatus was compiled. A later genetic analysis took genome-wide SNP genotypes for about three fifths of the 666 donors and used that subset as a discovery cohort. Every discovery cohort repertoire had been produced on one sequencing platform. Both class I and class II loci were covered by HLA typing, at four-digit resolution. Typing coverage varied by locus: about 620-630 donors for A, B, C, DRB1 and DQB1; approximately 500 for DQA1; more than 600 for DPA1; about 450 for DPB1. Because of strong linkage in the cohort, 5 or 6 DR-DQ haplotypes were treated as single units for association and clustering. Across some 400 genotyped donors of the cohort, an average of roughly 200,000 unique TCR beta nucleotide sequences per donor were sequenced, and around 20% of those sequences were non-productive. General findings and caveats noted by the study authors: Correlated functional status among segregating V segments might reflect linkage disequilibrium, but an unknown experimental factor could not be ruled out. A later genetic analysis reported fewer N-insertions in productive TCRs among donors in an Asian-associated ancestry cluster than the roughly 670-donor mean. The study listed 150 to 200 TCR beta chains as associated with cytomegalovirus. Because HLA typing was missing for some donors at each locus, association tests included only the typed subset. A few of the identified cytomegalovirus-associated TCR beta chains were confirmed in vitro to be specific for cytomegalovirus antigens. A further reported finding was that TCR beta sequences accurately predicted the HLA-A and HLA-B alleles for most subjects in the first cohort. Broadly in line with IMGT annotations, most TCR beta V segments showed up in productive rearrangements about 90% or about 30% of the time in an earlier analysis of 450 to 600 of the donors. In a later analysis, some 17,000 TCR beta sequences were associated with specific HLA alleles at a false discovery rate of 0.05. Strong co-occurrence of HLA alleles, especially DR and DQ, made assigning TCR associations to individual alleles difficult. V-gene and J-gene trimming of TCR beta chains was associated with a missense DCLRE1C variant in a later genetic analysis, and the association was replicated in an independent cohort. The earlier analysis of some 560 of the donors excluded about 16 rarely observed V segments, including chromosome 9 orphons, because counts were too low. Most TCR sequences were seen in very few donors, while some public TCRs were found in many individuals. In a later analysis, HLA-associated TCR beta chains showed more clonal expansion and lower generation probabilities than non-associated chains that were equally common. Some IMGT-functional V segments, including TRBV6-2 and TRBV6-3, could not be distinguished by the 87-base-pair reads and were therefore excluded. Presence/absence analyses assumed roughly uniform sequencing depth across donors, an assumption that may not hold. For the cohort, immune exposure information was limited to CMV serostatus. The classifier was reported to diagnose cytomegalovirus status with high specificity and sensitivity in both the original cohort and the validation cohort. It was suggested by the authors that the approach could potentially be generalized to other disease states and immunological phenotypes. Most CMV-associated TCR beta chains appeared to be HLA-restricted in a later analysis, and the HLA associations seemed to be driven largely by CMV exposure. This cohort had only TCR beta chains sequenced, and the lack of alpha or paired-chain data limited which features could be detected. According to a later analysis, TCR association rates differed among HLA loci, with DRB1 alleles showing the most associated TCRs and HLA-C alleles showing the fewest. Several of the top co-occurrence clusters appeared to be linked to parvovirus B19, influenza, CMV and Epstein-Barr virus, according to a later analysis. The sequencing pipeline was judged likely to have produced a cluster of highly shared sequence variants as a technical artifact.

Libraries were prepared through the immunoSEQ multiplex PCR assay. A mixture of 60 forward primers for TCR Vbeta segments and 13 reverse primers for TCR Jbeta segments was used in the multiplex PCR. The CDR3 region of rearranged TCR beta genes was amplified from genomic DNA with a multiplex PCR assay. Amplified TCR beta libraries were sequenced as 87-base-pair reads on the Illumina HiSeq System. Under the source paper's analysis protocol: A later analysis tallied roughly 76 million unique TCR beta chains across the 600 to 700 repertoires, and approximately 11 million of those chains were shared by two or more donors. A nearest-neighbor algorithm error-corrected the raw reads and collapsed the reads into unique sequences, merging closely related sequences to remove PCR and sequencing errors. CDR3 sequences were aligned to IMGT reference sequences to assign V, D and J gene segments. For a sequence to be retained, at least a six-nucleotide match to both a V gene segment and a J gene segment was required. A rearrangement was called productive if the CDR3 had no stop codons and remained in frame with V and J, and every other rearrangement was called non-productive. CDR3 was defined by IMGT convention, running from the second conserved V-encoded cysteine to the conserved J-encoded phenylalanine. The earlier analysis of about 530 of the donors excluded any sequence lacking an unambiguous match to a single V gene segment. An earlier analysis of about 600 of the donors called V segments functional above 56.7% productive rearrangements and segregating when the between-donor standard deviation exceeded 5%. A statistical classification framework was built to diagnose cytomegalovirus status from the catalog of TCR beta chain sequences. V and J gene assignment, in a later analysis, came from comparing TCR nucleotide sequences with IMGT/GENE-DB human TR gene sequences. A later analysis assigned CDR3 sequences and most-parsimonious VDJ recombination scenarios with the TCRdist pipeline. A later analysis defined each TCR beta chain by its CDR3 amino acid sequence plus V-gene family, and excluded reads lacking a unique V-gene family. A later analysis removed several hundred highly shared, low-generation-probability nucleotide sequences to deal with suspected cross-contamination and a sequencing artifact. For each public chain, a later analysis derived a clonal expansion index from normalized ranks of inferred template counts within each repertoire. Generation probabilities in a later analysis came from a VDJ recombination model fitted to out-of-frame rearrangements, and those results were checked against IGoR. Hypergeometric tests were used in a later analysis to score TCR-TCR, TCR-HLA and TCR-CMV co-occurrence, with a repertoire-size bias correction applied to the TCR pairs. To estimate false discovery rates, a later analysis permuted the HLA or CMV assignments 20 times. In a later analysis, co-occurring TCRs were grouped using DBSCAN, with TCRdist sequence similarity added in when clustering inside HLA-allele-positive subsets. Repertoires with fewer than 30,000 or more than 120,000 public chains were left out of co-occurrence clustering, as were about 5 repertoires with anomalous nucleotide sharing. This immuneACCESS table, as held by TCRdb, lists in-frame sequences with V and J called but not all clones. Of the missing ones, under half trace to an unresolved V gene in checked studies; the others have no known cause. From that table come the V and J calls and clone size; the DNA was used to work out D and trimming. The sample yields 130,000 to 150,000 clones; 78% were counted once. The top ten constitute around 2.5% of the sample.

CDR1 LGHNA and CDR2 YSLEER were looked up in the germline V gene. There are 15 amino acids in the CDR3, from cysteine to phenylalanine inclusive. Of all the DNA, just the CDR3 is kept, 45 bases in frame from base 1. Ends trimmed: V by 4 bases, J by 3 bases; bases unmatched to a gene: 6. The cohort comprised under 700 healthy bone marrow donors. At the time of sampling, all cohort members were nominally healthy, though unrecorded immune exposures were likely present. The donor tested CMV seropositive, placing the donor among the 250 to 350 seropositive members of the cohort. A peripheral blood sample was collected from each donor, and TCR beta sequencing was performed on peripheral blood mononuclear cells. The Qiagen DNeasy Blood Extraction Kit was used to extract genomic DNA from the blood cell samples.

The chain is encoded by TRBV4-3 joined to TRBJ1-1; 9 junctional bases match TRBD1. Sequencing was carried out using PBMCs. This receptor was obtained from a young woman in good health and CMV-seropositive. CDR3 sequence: CASSPGQGRDTEAFF. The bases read TGCGCCAGCAGCCCGGGACAGGGTCGGGACACTGAAGCTTTCTTT.